A selection of T cell receptor beta chains follows, all from one sample in a study of chemoradiotherapy in HPV16-positive cancers. Clones were sequenced by immunoSEQ multiplex PCR, and TCRdb holds only the in-frame ones, with some missing. The repertoire consists of about 20,000 clones, with around 90% occurring once and the leading ten covering roughly a sixth. This material consisted of blood, taken from a patient who underwent chemoradiotherapy. The receptors were sampled from a human donor with HPV-associated anogenital cancer. Both conserved end residues are part of each CDR3. The D gene is left open where the match is weak. Not all rows give a size; the values are once, few, many and, for expanded clones, a class.

cdr3_aa: CASSADRQETQYF
cdr3_nt: TGCGCCAGCAGCGCGGACAGACAAGAGACCCAGTACTTC
clone_size: .
d_call: .
j_call: TRBJ2-5
v_call: TRBV5-1
cdr3_length: 13

cdr3_aa: CASSIASLAYEQFF
cdr3_nt: TGTGCCAGTAGTATAGCTAGCCTAGCGTATGAGCAGTTCTTC
clone_size: once
d_call: .
j_call: TRBJ2-1
v_call: TRBV19
cdr3_length: 14

cdr3_aa: CASSLLSSGASYEQYF
cdr3_nt: TGTGCCAGCAGCCTCCTTTCCTCGGGGGCCTCCTACGAGCAGTACTTC
clone_size: .
d_call: .
j_call: TRBJ2-7
v_call: TRBV28
cdr3_length: 16

cdr3_aa: CAISEYLSNQETQYF
cdr3_nt: TGTGCCATCAGTGAGTATTTGTCCAACCAAGAGACCCAGTACTTC
clone_size: .
d_call: .
j_call: TRBJ2-5
v_call: TRBV10-3
cdr3_length: 15

cdr3_aa: CASSEVGLLTYEQYF
cdr3_nt: TGTGCCAGCAGTGAAGTCGGGCTACTGACCTACGAGCAGTACTTC
clone_size: .
d_call: .
j_call: TRBJ2-7
v_call: TRBV6-1
cdr3_length: 15

cdr3_aa: CASTPASALTDTQYF
cdr3_nt: TGCGCCAGCACCCCCGCTAGCGCCCTGACAGATACGCAGTATTTT
clone_size: .
d_call: .
j_call: TRBJ2-3
v_call: TRBV5-1
cdr3_length: 15

cdr3_aa: CASSQGGEEQFF
cdr3_nt: TGTGCCAGCAGCCAGGGGGGGGAGGAGCAGTTCTTC
clone_size: few
d_call: .
j_call: TRBJ2-1
v_call: TRBV9
cdr3_length: 12

cdr3_aa: CASSLGGAGGQETQYF
cdr3_nt: TGTGCCAGCAGCTTAGGGGGAGCGGGAGGCCAAGAGACCCAGTACTTC
clone_size: .
d_call: TRBD2
j_call: TRBJ2-5
v_call: TRBV7-2
cdr3_length: 16

cdr3_aa: CASSEGTGSNYGYTF
cdr3_nt: TGTGCCAGCAGTGAGGGGACAGGGAGTAACTATGGCTACACCTTC
clone_size: .
d_call: TRBD1
j_call: TRBJ1-2
v_call: TRBV6-1
cdr3_length: 15

cdr3_aa: CASSFRQGVFF
cdr3_nt: TGTGCCAGCAGTTTTCGGCAAGGGGTGTTTTTT
clone_size: .
d_call: .
j_call: TRBJ1-4
v_call: TRBV28
cdr3_length: 11

cdr3_aa: CASSPDREAGYTF
cdr3_nt: TGTGCCAGCAGCCCGGACAGGGAGGCGGGCTACACCTTC
clone_size: .
d_call: TRBD1
j_call: TRBJ1-2
v_call: TRBV28
cdr3_length: 13

cdr3_aa: CASSMWTGGKQGYGYTF
cdr3_nt: TGTGCCAGTAGTATGTGGACAGGGGGGAAGCAGGGCTATGGCTACACCTTC
clone_size: .
d_call: TRBD1
j_call: TRBJ1-2
v_call: TRBV19
cdr3_length: 17

cdr3_aa: CASSQNPPRGMFF
cdr3_nt: TGTGCCAGCAGCCAAAACCCCCCTCGGGGGATGTTTTTT
clone_size: .
d_call: .
j_call: TRBJ1-4
v_call: TRBV14
cdr3_length: 13

cdr3_aa: CASSSDRVIIYGYTF
cdr3_nt: TGTGCCAGCAGCTCCGACAGGGTTATTATCTATGGCTACACCTTC
clone_size: .
d_call: TRBD1
j_call: TRBJ1-2
v_call: TRBV5-5
cdr3_length: 15

cdr3_aa: CASSSTQGPDTQYF
cdr3_nt: TGTGCCAGTTCCTCAACTCAGGGGCCAGATACGCAGTATTTT
clone_size: .
d_call: .
j_call: TRBJ2-3
v_call: TRBV19
cdr3_length: 14

cdr3_aa: CASSPSVQGAYEQYF
cdr3_nt: TGTGCCAGCAGCCCCTCAGTACAGGGGGCTTACGAGCAGTACTTC
clone_size: .
d_call: TRBD1
j_call: TRBJ2-7
v_call: TRBV5-4
cdr3_length: 15

cdr3_aa: CASSQDQGTGNTIYF
cdr3_nt: TGTGCCAGCAGCCAAGATCAGGGGACTGGAAACACCATATATTTT
clone_size: .
d_call: .
j_call: TRBJ1-3
v_call: TRBV4-2
cdr3_length: 15

cdr3_aa: CASSPQGGELFF
cdr3_nt: TGTGCCAGCAGCCCCCAGGGCGGGGAGCTGTTTTTT
clone_size: few
d_call: .
j_call: TRBJ2-2
v_call: TRBV7-9
cdr3_length: 12

cdr3_aa: CASSPAGGIEADTQYF
cdr3_nt: TGTGCCAGCAGCCCTGCTGGCGGGATTGAAGCAGATACGCAGTATTTT
clone_size: .
d_call: .
j_call: TRBJ2-3
v_call: TRBV7-6
cdr3_length: 16

cdr3_aa: CASSSLAPETQYF
cdr3_nt: TGTGCCAGCAGCTCCCTAGCGCCGGAGACCCAGTACTTC
clone_size: .
d_call: .
j_call: TRBJ2-5
v_call: TRBV7-2
cdr3_length: 13

cdr3_aa: CASSLGGAVNEQYF
cdr3_nt: TGCGCCAGCAGCTTGGGGGGGGCAGTCAACGAGCAGTACTTC
clone_size: .
d_call: .
j_call: TRBJ2-7
v_call: TRBV5-1
cdr3_length: 14

cdr3_aa: CASSLYREPNYGYTF
cdr3_nt: TGTGCCAGCAGTCTCTACAGGGAGCCTAACTATGGCTACACCTTC
clone_size: .
d_call: .
j_call: TRBJ1-2
v_call: TRBV28
cdr3_length: 15

cdr3_aa: CASSSFIAQDQRFF
cdr3_nt: TGTGCCAGCAGCTCGTTTATCGCCCAGGACCAGCGGTTCTTC
clone_size: .
d_call: .
j_call: TRBJ2-1
v_call: TRBV5-5
cdr3_length: 14

cdr3_aa: CASSYGSGYTF
cdr3_nt: TGTGCCAGCAGTTACGGAAGTGGCTACACCTTC
clone_size: .
d_call: .
j_call: TRBJ1-2
v_call: TRBV6-5
cdr3_length: 11

cdr3_aa: CASSFDLPETQYF
cdr3_nt: TGCGCCAGCAGCTTCGATCTTCCAGAGACCCAGTACTTC
clone_size: few
d_call: .
j_call: TRBJ2-5
v_call: TRBV5-1
cdr3_length: 13

cdr3_aa: CASVTHSNQPQHF
cdr3_nt: TGTGCCAGCGTTACCCATAGCAATCAGCCCCAGCATTTT
clone_size: .
d_call: .
j_call: TRBJ1-5
v_call: TRBV2
cdr3_length: 13

cdr3_aa: CASSQDRDGVYNEQFF
cdr3_nt: TGTGCCAGCAGCCAAGATAGGGACGGAGTTTACAATGAGCAGTTCTTC
clone_size: .
d_call: .
j_call: TRBJ2-1
v_call: TRBV14
cdr3_length: 16

cdr3_aa: CASSKGLAGETQYF
cdr3_nt: TGCGCCAGCAGCAAGGGACTAGCGGGAGAGACGCAGTATTTT
clone_size: .
d_call: TRBD2
j_call: TRBJ2-3
v_call: TRBV5-1
cdr3_length: 14

cdr3_aa: CASSVGHFSTYEQYF
cdr3_nt: TGTGCCAGCTCCGTCGGACATTTCTCGACCTACGAGCAGTACTTC
clone_size: .
d_call: .
j_call: TRBJ2-7
v_call: TRBV18
cdr3_length: 15

cdr3_aa: CASSLDRGTDTQYF
cdr3_nt: TGTGCCAGCAGCTTAGACAGGGGCACAGATACGCAGTATTTT
clone_size: .
d_call: .
j_call: TRBJ2-3
v_call: TRBV11-2
cdr3_length: 14

cdr3_aa: CASSPYGQGAYGYTF
cdr3_nt: TGTGCCAGTAGCCCCTACGGACAGGGGGCCTATGGCTACACCTTC
clone_size: .
d_call: TRBD1
j_call: TRBJ1-2
v_call: TRBV19
cdr3_length: 15